The present entry profiles one TCR beta chain with its context. This sample is drawn from a study of blood T cell repertoires in COVID-19. The authors' processing: Amplification of reference gene primers provided the estimated nucleated cell counts. The data were produced by immunoSEQ multiplex PCR, yet TCRdb's version contains in-frame clones alone and is incomplete. V, J and clone size reflect that table, while D and trimming were determined from the DNA. Among roughly 150,000 clones, 82% were seen once, and the ten largest hold roughly 15%. Germline-derived CDR1 and CDR2 are MNHEY and SVGAGI. V gave up 2 bases and J gave up 7 bases; unmatched junction bases: 6. The CDR3 contains 15 residues.

The specimen was peripheral blood. The clonotype was recovered from a human donor with acute or convalescent COVID-19. The donor label of this sample is uncertain. The chain couples TRBV6-5 to TRBJ2-1, with TRBD2 matching 9 bases. Written as DNA, the CDR3 is TGTGCCAGCAGTTACCCGGCTAGCGGGGATAATGAGCAGTTCTTC. Its protein is CASSYPASGDNEQFF.